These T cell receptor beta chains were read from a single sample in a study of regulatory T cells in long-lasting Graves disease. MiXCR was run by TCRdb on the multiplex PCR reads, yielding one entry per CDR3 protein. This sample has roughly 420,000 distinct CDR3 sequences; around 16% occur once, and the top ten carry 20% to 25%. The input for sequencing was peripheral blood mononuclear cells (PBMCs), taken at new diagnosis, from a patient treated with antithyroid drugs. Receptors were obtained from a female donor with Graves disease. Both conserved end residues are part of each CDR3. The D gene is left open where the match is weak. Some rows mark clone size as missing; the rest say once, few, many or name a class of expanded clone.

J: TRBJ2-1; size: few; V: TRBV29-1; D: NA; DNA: TGCAGCGCGTTTGGTTTGGCGAATGAGCAGTTCTTC; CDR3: CSAFGLANEQFF
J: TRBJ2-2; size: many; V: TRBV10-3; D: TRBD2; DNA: TGTGCCACGGCCCAAAATAGCGGGACGTTCACCGGGGAGCTGTTTTTT; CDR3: CATAQNSGTFTGELFF
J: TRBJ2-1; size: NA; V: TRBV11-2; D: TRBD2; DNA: TGTGCCAGCAGCTTATGGCTAGCGGGAGACAATGAGCAGTTCTTC; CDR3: CASSLWLAGDNEQFF
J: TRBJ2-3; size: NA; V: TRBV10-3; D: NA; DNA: NA; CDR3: CAPYDCDPTDTQYF
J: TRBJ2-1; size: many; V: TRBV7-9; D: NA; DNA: TGCGCCAGCAGCCTCGGAGCTAATGAGCAGTTCTTC; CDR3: CASSLGANEQFF
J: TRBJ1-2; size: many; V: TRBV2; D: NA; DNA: TGTGCCAGCAGGGACGACAGTGCTCTCGACTATGGCTACACCTTC; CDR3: CASRDDSALDYGYTF
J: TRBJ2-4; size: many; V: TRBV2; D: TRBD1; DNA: TGTGCCAGCAGCGGACAGGAGCAAAACATTCAGTACTTC; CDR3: CASSGQEQNIQYF
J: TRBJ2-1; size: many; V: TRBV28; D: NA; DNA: TGTGCCAGCAGTTTAGGGCCAGGGGACTACAATGAGCAGTTCTTC; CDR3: CASSLGPGDYNEQFF
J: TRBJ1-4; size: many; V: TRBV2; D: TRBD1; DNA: TGTGCCAGCAGTCGACAGGGCTTGATTACTTTTAATGAAAAACTGTTTTTT; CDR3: CASSRQGLITFNEKLFF
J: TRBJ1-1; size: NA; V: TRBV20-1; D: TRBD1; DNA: TGCAGTGCGCAAGACAGGGGATTCTCTGAAGCTTTCTTT; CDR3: CSAQDRGFSEAFF
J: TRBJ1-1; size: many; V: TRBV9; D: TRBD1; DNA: TGTGCCAGCAGCGTAGGCCCCCGACAGGGCCAGAACACTGAAGCTTTCTTT; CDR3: CASSVGPRQGQNTEAFF
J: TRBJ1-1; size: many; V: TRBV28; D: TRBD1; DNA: TGTGCCAGCAGTCCTAGGGACAGGGGGGGCACTGAAGCTTTCTTT; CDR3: CASSPRDRGGTEAFF
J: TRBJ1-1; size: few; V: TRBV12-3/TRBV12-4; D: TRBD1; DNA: TGTGCCAGCTCTAGGACAGGGAAGAACACTGAAGCTTTCTTT; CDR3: CASSRTGKNTEAFF